These 7 T cell receptor beta chains share one sample of origin, sequenced in a study of shared T cell receptors in the human thymus. Using immunoSEQ multiplex PCR, the repertoire was profiled, and TCRdb retains in-frame clones only, with some absent. The profile shows hundreds of thousands of clones, 95% of them singletons. The sample taken for sequencing was thymocytes. These receptors were obtained from a human donor.

The table lists this clone with a count of one. A junction end diverges from the germline sequence, so it may reflect a read error. This chain links TRBV7-2 with TRBJ2-7; D might be TRBD2 (6 bases). Per germline, CDR1 SGHTA and CDR2 FQGNSA. The CDR3 runs to 10 residues. CDR3 coding DNA: TGTGCCAGCAGCTTATGGGGACTTAACTTC. Translation gives CASSLWGLNF.

This chain joins TRBV6-6 and TRBJ2-3, with 7 positions matching TRBD2. Germline V gene data show CDR1 as MNHNY and CDR2 as SVGAGI (reference sequence). The trim removed 3 bases at V and 8 bases at J, leaving 11 bases unmatched. The length of the CDR3 is 15 residues. In DNA, the CDR3 is TGTGCCAGCAGTTATCAGCCTAGCGGCCCTCCTACGCAGTATTTT. As protein: CASSYQPSGPPTQYF.

The chain links TRBV6-4 to TRBJ2-7; 9 nucleotides line up with TRBD1. From germline, CDR1 is MRHNA and CDR2 SNTAGT. The CDR3 contains 16 residues. J lost 3 bases, V lost 4 bases, and 10 bases had no gene match. The CDR3 region is CASSGPRDRAIYEQYF. DNA of the CDR3: TGTGCCAGCAGTGGCCCCCGGGACAGGGCTATCTACGAGCAGTACTTC.

In this sample, this clone turned up a few times. The chain has TRBV4-1 and TRBJ1-2; 10 bases agree with TRBD1. This CDR3 region has 14 residues. Germline V gene lookup returns CDR1 MGHRA and CDR2 YSYEKL. J gave up 6 bases and V 3 bases, and 4 bases lay outside the gene matches. The CDR3 DNA reads TGCGCCAGCAGCCAGAGACAGGGGGCCAATGGCTACACCTTC. It translates to CASSQRQGANGYTF.

The V and J genes are TRBV4-3 and TRBJ2-1; 9 nucleotides line up with TRBD1. The CDR3 loop spans 13 amino acids. Trimming cost V 3 bases and J 7 bases; bases outside gene matches: 1. From germline, CDR1 is LGHNA and CDR2 YSLEER. The CDR3 region has the DNA TGCGCCAGCAGCCAGGGACAGGGAAATGAGCAGTTCTTC. Protein sequence: CASSQGQGNEQFF.

This clone was seen just once. The CDR3 nucleotides read TGCAGCGTTTTGGGGAATGAGCAGTTCTTC. Translating it yields CSVLGNEQFF. V and J are TRBV29-1 and TRBJ2-1; D gene uncertain. The CDR3 has 10 amino acids. Germline CDR1 SQVTM, CDR2 ANQGSEA. Trimming removed 5 bases at V and 7 bases at J, with 6 bases between.

V and J are TRBV9 and TRBJ1-1; a possible D gene is TRBD1 (5 bases). Germline V lookup: CDR1 SGDLS, CDR2 YYNGEE. This CDR3 spans 16 amino acids. Trimming cost V 4 bases and J 0 bases, with 16 bases left between them. The CDR3 protein is CASSPRAGHLNTEAFF. In DNA form, the CDR3 reads TGTGCCAGCAGCCCGAGGGCAGGGCACTTGAACACTGAAGCTTTCTTT.